This T cell receptor (beta chain) was captured in a study of T cells in narcolepsy (dated by TCRdb to 2016 to 2019). Some background on the complete study: The study enrolled patients with narcolepsy type 1 or type 2 (NT1, NT2) together with healthy control donors. To look for autoreactive T cells in narcolepsy patients that target self-antigens of hypocretin neurons (hypocretin, TRIB2), the study used TCR Vbeta sequencing to follow clonotypes in blood and CSF.

Memory CD4+ T cells were sorted ex vivo from peripheral blood of narcolepsy patients and healthy controls for TCR Vbeta sequencing. Library preparation used the immunoSEQ multiplex PCR assay. Here the immuneACCESS table is served through TCRdb, limited to in-frame sequences with V and J called. Missing clones are a known gap in these copies; in checked studies unresolved V genes cover under half, and the rest lacks a known reason. The sample records about 34,000 clones, about 81% of which are singletons. The top ten hold around 2.7% of the sample. Worth noting for this clone: There is no known antigen for this receptor. Base qualities are not provided; no much larger clone lies one nucleotide away.

Paper-wide results and their limitations: Certain blood memory CD4+ repertoires from patients and controls had no sequences that matched autoreactive T cell clones. Plots that compared CSF and blood CD4+ T cell clonotypes from the same patient highlighted HCRT-specific and TRIB2-specific autoreactive clonotypes. According to the report, autoreactive clonotypes were detected serially in the blood of the same patients and of different patients, but not in healthy controls. Patients and controls had comparable numbers of sequenced blood memory CD4+ clonotypes, averaging about 37,000 and 33,000, respectively.

V gives up 0 bases and J gives up 5 bases, and the segment between their germline ends measures 6 bases. The CDR3 runs 13 residues from the cysteine to the phenylalanine. Kept here is only the CDR3 DNA, which spans 39 bases and is read in frame from base 1. The germline V gene (reference sequence) gives CDR1 as SGHNT and CDR2 as YYREEE. The specimen was CD45RA- memory CD4+ T cells from PBMCs. The cell subset or site tag for this specimen amounts to: memory T cells sorted ex vivo from peripheral blood. The chain is encoded by TRBV5-4 joined to TRBJ2-1; no D gene is confidently identified. This clonotype originated in a human donor with narcolepsy. The CDR3 is CASSLEGNNEQFF. The DNA is as follows: TGTGCCAGCAGCTTGGAAGGCAACAATGAGCAGTTCTTC.